This entry describes one T cell receptor (beta chain). CDR1 MNHEY and CDR2 SMNVEV come from the germline V gene (reference sequence). The CDR3 has 18 residues. Trimming left V 3 bases short and J 6 bases short, with 26 bases between. This sample is part of a study of glioma-infiltrating T cells after dendritic cell vaccination. Time point meaning: after dendritic cell vaccination, including at tumor progression/relapse. The repertoire was sequenced with immunoSEQ multiplex PCR; TCRdb's copy has only in-frame clones and lacks some. This table holds fewer than 85,000 clones, around 87% found once. Specimen: blood, collected after dendritic cell vaccination. This chain uses TRBV27 with TRBJ1-2; D is perhaps TRBD1 (6 bases). The TCR sequence derives from a human donor with glioblastoma. CDR3 bases: TGTGCCAGCAGTTTTACATCCCTCAGGGGAACCTCCCAGAATGGCTACACCTTC. It translates to CASSFTSLRGTSQNGYTF.